This record looks at one T cell receptor (beta chain) sequence and its context. The antigen is undetermined. The CDR3 runs to 8 residues. Germline V gene data show CDR1 as MNHEY and CDR2 as SVGEGT. This entry is derived from a study of T-cell memory formation after mild COVID-19. Study information: There were largely donor-specific TCR clusters. Findings and limits, study-wide: Pre-infection memory showed some responding clones, and this suggested that cross-reactive memory joined.

5'RACE with constant-segment primers yielded barcoded, UMI-tagged TCR alpha and TCR beta cDNA libraries. Each CDR3 protein is one row after TCRdb ran MiXCR on the 5' RACE reads. This repertoire shows approximately 250,000 distinct CDR3 sequences, roughly 15% found once; its top ten account for around 23%. The source of this sequence is a man aged 18-30 years who had mild COVID-19 (a few samples of this study predate the infection). Cell type and time point are not known. Source material: PBMCs or a T cell subset sorted from them (not recorded which). The chain employs TRBV6-2 or TRBV6-3 and TRBJ2-7; D gene uncertain. CDR3 residues: CANYEQYV. CDR3 coding DNA: TGTGCGAACTACGAGCAGTACGTC.